The next 4 T cell receptor beta chains were all read from a single sample in a study of T cell responses to AZD1222 COVID-19 vaccine. Assay: immunoSEQ multiplex PCR; the TCRdb copy retains only in-frame clones and omits some. The sample consists of some 120,000 clones, nearly 90% of them appearing once. Here the sequenced sample was peripheral blood, taken 28 days after the second AZD1222 dose. Receptors were obtained from an adult who received the AZD1222 COVID-19 vaccine.

V gene TRBV6-1 combines with J gene TRBJ1-6; D gene ambiguous. Germline values: CDR1 MNHNS, CDR2 SASEGT. The CDR3 is made up of 15 amino acids. Trimming pared 0 bases from V and 5 bases from J, leaving 8 bases between. As DNA, the CDR3 is TGTGCCAGCAGTGAAGCTTTGCAGAATAATTCACCCCTCCACTTT. Encoded protein: CASSEALQNNSPLHF.

The genes are TRBV13 and TRBJ1-2; 9 nucleotides agree with TRBD1. This CDR3 spans 15 amino acids. Germline CDR1 PRHDT, CDR2 FYEKMQ (reference sequence). Unmatched junction bases numbered 14, after V lost 7 bases and J lost 8 bases. The CDR3 loop reads CASKPGQGRFLGYTF. In DNA, the CDR3 is TGTGCCAGCAAACCGGGACAGGGTCGTTTCTTAGGCTACACCTTC.

The chain recombines TRBV19 with TRBJ1-2, with unresolved D. The CDR3 runs to 15 residues. In germline, CDR1 is LNHDA, CDR2 SQIVND (reference sequence). V was clipped by 2 bases and J by 3 bases, with 13 bases between them. CDR3 bases: TGTGCCAGTAGTATAATCGGAAGGACGGACTATGGCTACACCTTC. Protein product: CASSIIGRTDYGYTF.

The gene calls are TRBV15 and TRBJ1-5, with a weak D call TRBD1 (5 bases). Trimming removed 0 bases at V and 5 bases at J, with 11 bases between. The CDR3 is 15 amino acids. Germline CDR1 and CDR2: LNHNV and YYDKDF (reference sequence). CDR3 DNA: TGTGCCACCAGCAGAGATGGGCAGGGCGATCAGCCCCAGCATTTT. Translation gives CATSRDGQGDQPQHF. Combining the CDR3 with reference TRBV15 and TRBJ1-5 gives the whole variable domain DAMVIQNPRYQVTQFGKPVTLSCSQTLNHNVMYWYQQKSSQAPKLLFHYYDKDFNNEADTPDNFQSRRPNTSFCFLDIRSPGLGDTAMYLCATSRDGQGDQPQHFGDGTRLSIL.